The 30 T cell receptor beta chains presented below share a single source sample, sequenced in a study of blood T cells in healthy people across ages (dated by TCRdb to the mid-2010s). Libraries were prepared through 5' RACE. Instrument on record: Illumina HiSeq 2500. A second PCR of roughly 7 to 11 cycles was performed with a sample-barcoded 5' primer and a J-beta primer mix. Through fastp at Q25 and MiXCR, TCRdb rebuilt clones from the public reads, retaining in-frame beta chains. Every distinct CDR3 protein forms one entry, paired with its most common genes and DNA. The sample table holds hundreds of thousands of distinct CDR3 sequences, of which roughly 25% were seen once. The ten most abundant clones make up 9.4% of the sample. This sample also belongs to another study, concerning T cells of mothers and their children.

Sequencing was done on a sample of blood. The receptor set was obtained from a boy between 5 and 17 years old in good health.

The chain recombines TRBV7-3 with TRBJ2-2; 12 bases match TRBD2. Trimming took 5 bases from V and 1 from J; bases not matched to a gene: 5. Germline-derived CDR1 and CDR2 are SGHTA and FQGTGA. The CDR3 has 17 residues. The CDR3 DNA follows: TGTGCCAGCAGCCCGGGACTAGCGGGCCTGAACACCGGGGAGCTGTTTTTT. This sequence encodes CASSPGLAGLNTGELFF.

The rearrangement joins TRBV20-1 to TRBJ1-1; D is ambiguous. CDR1 is DFQATT and CDR2 is SNEGSKA in the germline V gene (reference sequence). CDR3 size: 12 residues. Trimming removed 6 bases from V and 11 bases from J, with 19 bases in between. The CDR3 DNA sequence: TGCAGTGCCACCTTCTTCGGGAATGACGCTTTCTTT. Translated, it gives CSATFFGNDAFF.

This clonotype was detected a few times. This chain joins TRBV2 and TRBJ2-3, with D unclear. V was clipped by 4 bases and J by 1 base, with 9 bases between them. Germline V gene data show CDR1 as SNHLY and CDR2 as FYNNEI. The CDR3 is 14 amino acids. The DNA of the CDR3 is TGTGCCAGCAGTGTAATCCTAGGCACAGATACGCAGTATTTT. It specifies CASSVILGTDTQYF.

This chain uses TRBV9 with TRBJ2-1; D uncertain. Per germline, CDR1 SGDLS and CDR2 YYNGEE. V was clipped by 4 bases and J by 0 bases, with 8 bases between them. The CDR3 runs to 14 residues. CDR3 nucleotides: TGTGCCAGCAGCCCCGTCCTCTCCTACAATGAGCAGTTCTTC. This encodes CASSPVLSYNEQFF. Using reference TRBV9 and TRBJ2-1 for the parts outside the CDR3, the full variable domain is DSGVTQTPKHLITATGQRVTLRCSPRSGDLSVYWYQQSLDQGLQFLIQYYNGEERAKGNILERFSAQQFPDLHSELNLSSLELGDSALYFCASSPVLSYNEQFFGPGTRLTVL.

This chain joins TRBV4-1 and TRBJ2-5; weak D call: TRBD1 (5 bases). The CDR3 is 17 residues long. Germline CDR1 and CDR2: MGHRA and YSYEKL. Trimming left V 0 bases short and J 5 bases short, with 19 bases between. CDR3 loop: CASSQEARQPAGETQYF. In nucleotides, the CDR3 is TGCGCCAGCAGCCAAGAGGCCCGACAGCCCGCCGGCGAGACCCAGTACTTC.

This clonotype has only a few counts. The J gene is TRBJ2-1, the V gene TRBV10-3, with 9 bases matching TRBD1. In germline, CDR1 is ENHRY, CDR2 SYGVKD. With 6 bases clipped from V and 0 bases from J, the junction kept 0 bases outside the gene matches. The CDR3 extends over 14 amino acids. The CDR3 sequence is CAIRTGGSYNEQFF. CDR3 nucleotides: TGTGCCATCAGGACAGGGGGCTCCTACAATGAGCAGTTCTTC.

A few counts support this clonotype. The rearrangement uses TRBV20-1 and TRBJ1-4; D may be TRBD1 (5 bases). Germline values: CDR1 DFQATT, CDR2 SNEGSKA (reference sequence). Trimming pared 3 bases from V and 7 bases from J, leaving 12 bases between. The CDR3 runs to 13 residues. Written as DNA, the CDR3 is TGCAGTGCTAGTTTGGGGGGTACTGAAAAACTGTTTTTT. It is translated as CSASLGGTEKLFF.

The V call is TRBV29-1, the J call TRBJ2-3; 8 bases align to TRBD2. V gave up 5 bases and J gave up 2 bases; unmatched junction bases: 3. Per the germline V gene, CDR1 is SQVTM and CDR2 is ANQGSEA. The CDR3 is 13 amino acids. The CDR3 here is CSVRLALTDTQYF. The CDR3 DNA reads as TGCAGCGTTAGACTAGCGCTCACAGATACGCAGTATTTT.

The rearrangement links TRBV29-1 to TRBJ1-2; 7 positions match TRBD1. The germline V gene encodes CDR1 SQVTM and CDR2 ANQGSEA. The CDR3 consists of 13 residues. After removal of 6 bases from V and 4 bases from J, the junction contained 8 bases not matched to a gene. CDR3 protein: CSVGQVLLYGYTF. The DNA for the CDR3 is TGCAGCGTAGGACAGGTTTTGCTCTATGGCTACACCTTC.

The genes are TRBV20-1 and TRBJ2-5; 7 nucleotides align to TRBD1. TRBJ2-7 matches the DNA end more closely, so the J call is doubtful. CDR1 and CDR2 (germline): DFQATT, SNEGSKA (reference sequence). The CDR3 has 13 amino acids. The CDR3 sequence: CSARGDSAYEQYF. DNA for the CDR3: TGCAGTGCTAGAGGGGACAGCGCCTACGAGCAGTACTTC.

The genes are TRBV5-1 and TRBJ2-7, with D unclear. The CDR3 is 14 amino acids. Germline CDR1 is SGHRS and CDR2 is YFSETQ. Between the trimmed V and J ends, which lost 7 bases and 2 bases, there was a span of 16 bases. The CDR3: CASAKAGYPYEQYF. CDR3 DNA sequence: TGCGCCAGCGCTAAGGCAGGTTATCCCTACGAGCAGTACTTC.

The chain carries TRBV6-6 and TRBJ2-5; tentative D call: TRBD1 (5 bases). In germline, CDR1 is MNHNY, CDR2 SVGAGI (reference sequence). The CDR3 loop spans 14 amino acids. Trimming stripped 0 bases from V and 1 base from J, with 6 bases between. The CDR3 region has the DNA TGTGCCAGCAGTTACTCGACAGCCCAAGAGACCCAGTACTTC. Protein product: CASSYSTAQETQYF.

This clonotype was seen just once. The chain carries TRBV5-1 and TRBJ2-5; the match to TRBD2 covers 14 bases. V gave up 0 bases and J gave up 4 bases; unmatched junction bases: 5. From germline, CDR1 is SGHRS and CDR2 YFSETQ. The CDR3 has 17 amino acids. The CDR3 here is CASSLGLAGGKLETQYF. The CDR3, as DNA: TGCGCCAGCAGCTTGGGACTAGCGGGAGGGAAACTAGAGACCCAGTACTTC.

The sample holds many counts of this clonotype. The chain employs TRBV7-2 and TRBJ2-4; 13 bases align to TRBD2. Germline CDR1 and CDR2: SGHTA and FQGNSA. The V gene end was trimmed by 5 bases and the J gene end by 7 bases; junction bases not matched to a gene: 5. CDR3 size: 15 residues. The CDR3 region is CASSKTSGRWNIQYF. The DNA for the CDR3 is TGTGCCAGCAGCAAGACTAGCGGGAGGTGGAACATTCAGTACTTC.

This clonotype was seen just once. The chain carries TRBV7-9 and TRBJ2-5; the D is unclear. V shed 4 bases and J shed 5 bases, with 20 bases lying between them. CDR1 and CDR2 (germline): SEHNR, FQNEAQ (reference sequence). The CDR3 extends over 16 amino acids. The CDR3 region is CASSSREGYIEETQYF. The CDR3 DNA reads as TGTGCCAGCAGCTCCCGAGAAGGGTATATTGAGGAGACCCAGTACTTC.

This clonotype was picked up a small number of times. This chain connects TRBV11-2 to TRBJ2-5; possibly TRBD1 or TRBD2 for D (6 bases each). The J call could be wrong; TRBJ2-1 is a better fit for the DNA end. The CDR3 runs 15 residues. Germline CDR1 and CDR2: SGHAT and FQNNGV. The chain's CDR3 is CASSLEGGLYNEQFF. CDR3 bases: TGTGCCAGCAGCTTAGAAGGGGGGCTTTACAATGAGCAGTTCTTC.

The J gene is TRBJ2-1, the V gene TRBV4-3; weak D call: TRBD1 (5 bases). Germline V lookup: CDR1 LGHNA, CDR2 YSLEER. The CDR3 has 15 residues. Between the trimmed V and J ends, which lost 1 base and 9 bases, there was a span of 16 bases. The CDR3 region is CASSQARAGKSEQFF. CDR3 coding DNA: TGCGCCAGCAGCCAAGCTCGGGCAGGGAAGAGTGAGCAGTTCTTC.

This clonotype showed up just a few times. The chain has TRBV12-5 and TRBJ2-6; D uncertain. The V end lost 0 bases, the J end lost 1 base, and 16 bases lay between the germline ends. The CDR3 is 19 residues long. CDR1 is LGHNT, CDR2 FRNRAP, per germline. This chain's CDR3 is CASGLVLRGLGSGANVLTF. The CDR3 DNA sequence: TGTGCTAGTGGTTTGGTACTGAGAGGTTTGGGGTCTGGGGCCAACGTCCTGACTTTC.

The genes are TRBV4-1 and TRBJ2-7, with TRBD1 matching 9 bases. This CDR3 is built from 15 residues. CDR1 is MGHRA and CDR2 is YSYEKL in the germline V gene. V gave up 4 bases and J gave up 3 bases; unmatched junction bases: 7. The CDR3 protein is CASSRDRQGVYEQYF. The CDR3 nucleotides are TGCGCCAGCAGCCGGGACCGACAGGGGGTCTACGAGCAGTACTTC.

In DNA form, the CDR3 reads TGCGCCAGCAGCCAAGACAGGGATAATGAAAAACTGTTTTTT. Its protein is CASSQDRDNEKLFF. This chain links TRBV4-1 with TRBJ1-4; D is possibly TRBD1 (5 bases). Per germline, CDR1 MGHRA and CDR2 YSYEKL. V lost 0 bases and J 4 bases, leaving 6 bases between the germline ends. This CDR3 has 14 residues.

The gene calls are TRBV12-5 and TRBJ2-1; D possibly corresponds to TRBD2 (7 bases). Trimming took 9 bases from V and 8 from J, leaving 23 bases between them. The V gene's germline CDR1 is LGHNT and CDR2 FRNRAP. This CDR3 is built from 15 residues. The CDR3 region is CASARGGRASDEQFF. The CDR3 nucleotides read TGTGCTAGCGCGAGGGGGGGGCGGGCTTCTGATGAGCAGTTCTTC.

The chain combines TRBV10-3 with TRBJ2-5; D is perhaps TRBD1 or TRBD2 (5 bases each). Gene TRBJ2-7 matches the end of the DNA better, so the J call may be wrong. Germline values: CDR1 ENHRY, CDR2 SYGVKD. The CDR3 runs 13 residues. The CDR3 here is CAIRGDGFYEQYF. CDR3 DNA: TGTGCCATCAGGGGGGACGGGTTCTACGAGCAGTACTTC.

The genes are TRBV6-1 and TRBJ2-1, with D maybe TRBD2 (6 bases). In germline, CDR1 is MNHNS, CDR2 SASEGT. Trimming took 0 bases from V and 1 from J, leaving 10 bases between them. The CDR3 has 16 residues. The CDR3 protein is CASSEATGVSYNEQFF. CDR3 DNA sequence: TGTGCCAGCAGTGAAGCTACGGGGGTTTCCTACAATGAGCAGTTCTTC.

The chain recombines TRBV5-1 with TRBJ2-5; 8 bases are a match to TRBD1. The CDR3 is 16 residues long. The junction had 11 bases not matched to a gene; V was cut back by 5 bases and J by 2 bases. Germline V CDR1 and CDR2: SGHRS, YFSETQ. DNA of the CDR3: TGCGCCAGCAGACTATACCAGGGGGCGAGGCAAGAGACCCAGTACTTC. This encodes CASRLYQGARQETQYF.

The chain employs TRBV20-1 and TRBJ1-3; 10 bases are shared with TRBD1. V lost 3 bases to trimming and J lost 7 bases; unmatched junction nucleotides: 6. Germline V gene lookup returns CDR1 DFQATT and CDR2 SNEGSKA (reference sequence). CDR3 length equals 14 residues. The CDR3 sequence is CSARGQGIKNTIYF. CDR3 DNA sequence: TGCAGTGCTAGGGGACAGGGGATAAAGAACACCATATATTTT.

The genes are TRBV6-5 and TRBJ2-1; TRBD2 aligns across 10 bases. The CDR3 length is 13 residues. Germline V gives CDR1 MNHEY, CDR2 SVGAGI. V gave up 7 bases and J gave up 4 bases; unmatched junction bases: 1. CDR3 sequence reads: CASNSGRYNEQFF. The CDR3 DNA follows: TGTGCCAGCAATAGCGGGAGGTACAATGAGCAGTTCTTC.

This clonotype was counted between two and nine times. The rearrangement uses TRBV9 and TRBJ1-4; maybe TRBD1 (5 bases). The CDR3 has 16 residues. In germline, CDR1 is SGDLS, CDR2 YYNGEE. V was pared by 3 bases and J by 4 bases, with 16 bases between. The DNA for the CDR3 is TGTGCCAGCAGCGCCCTATCAGGGTGGATTAATGAAAAACTGTTTTTT. Protein sequence: CASSALSGWINEKLFF.

V usage is TRBV7-9 and J usage is TRBJ1-1; D is uncertain. This CDR3 contains 14 residues. CDR1 is SEHNR and CDR2 is FQNEAQ in the germline V gene (reference sequence). V lost 2 bases to trimming and J lost 1 base, with 8 bases between them. As DNA, the CDR3 is TGTGCCAGCAGCTTAAGGGAAAAGAACACTGAAGCTTTCTTT. It translates to CASSLREKNTEAFF.

The rearrangement joins TRBV29-1 to TRBJ2-1; no reliable D call. This CDR3 has 14 residues. V was shortened by 6 bases and J by 3 bases, with 15 bases between the two germline ends. CDR1 SQVTM and CDR2 ANQGSEA come from the germline V gene. This CDR3 reads CSVEPAIDYNEQFF. In DNA form, the CDR3 reads TGCAGCGTCGAGCCGGCAATTGACTACAATGAGCAGTTCTTC.

This clonotype came up a few times. The rearrangement uses TRBV21-1 and TRBJ2-3; TRBD2 was called by the table and not checked on the DNA. TRBV21-1 is a pseudogene segment. The CDR3 consists of 15 residues. The CDR3 loop reads CASRGTEGRADTQYF. For the CDR3, the DNA is TGTGCCAGCAGGGGTACGGAGGGCCGGGCAGATACGCAGTATTTT.